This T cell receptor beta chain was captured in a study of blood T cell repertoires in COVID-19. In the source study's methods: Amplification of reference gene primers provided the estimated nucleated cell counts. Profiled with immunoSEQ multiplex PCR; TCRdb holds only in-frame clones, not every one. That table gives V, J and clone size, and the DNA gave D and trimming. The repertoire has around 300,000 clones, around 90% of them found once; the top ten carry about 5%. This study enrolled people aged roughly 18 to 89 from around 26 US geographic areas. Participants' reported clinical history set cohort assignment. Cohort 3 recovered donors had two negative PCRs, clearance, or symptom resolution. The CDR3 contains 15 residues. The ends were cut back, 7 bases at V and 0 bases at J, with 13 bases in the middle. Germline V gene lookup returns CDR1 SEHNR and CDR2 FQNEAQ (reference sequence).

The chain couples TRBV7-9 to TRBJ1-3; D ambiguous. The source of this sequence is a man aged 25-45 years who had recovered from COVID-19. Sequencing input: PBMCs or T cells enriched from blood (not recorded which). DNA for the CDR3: TGTGCCAGCATCCCCACGCGGCGCTCTGGAAACACCATATATTTT. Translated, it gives CASIPTRRSGNTIYF.